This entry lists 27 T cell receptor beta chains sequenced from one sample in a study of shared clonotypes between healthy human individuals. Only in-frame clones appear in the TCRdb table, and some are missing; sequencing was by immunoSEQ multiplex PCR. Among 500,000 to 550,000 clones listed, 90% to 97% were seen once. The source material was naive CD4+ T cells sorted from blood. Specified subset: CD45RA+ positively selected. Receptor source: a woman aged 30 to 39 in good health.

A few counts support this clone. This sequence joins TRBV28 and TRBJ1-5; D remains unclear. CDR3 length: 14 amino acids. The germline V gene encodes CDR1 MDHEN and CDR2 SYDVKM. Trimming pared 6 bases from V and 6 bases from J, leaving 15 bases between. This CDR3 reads CASRLLSGTQPQHF. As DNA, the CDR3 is TGTGCCAGCAGACTACTCTCGGGAACTCAGCCCCAGCATTTT.

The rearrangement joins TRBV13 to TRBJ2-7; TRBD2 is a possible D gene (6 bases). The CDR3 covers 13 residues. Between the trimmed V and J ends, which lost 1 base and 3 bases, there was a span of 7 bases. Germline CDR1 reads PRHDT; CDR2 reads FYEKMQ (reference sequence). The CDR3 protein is CASSLAGSYEQYF. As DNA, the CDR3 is TGTGCCAGCAGCTTAGCCGGGAGCTACGAGCAGTACTTC.

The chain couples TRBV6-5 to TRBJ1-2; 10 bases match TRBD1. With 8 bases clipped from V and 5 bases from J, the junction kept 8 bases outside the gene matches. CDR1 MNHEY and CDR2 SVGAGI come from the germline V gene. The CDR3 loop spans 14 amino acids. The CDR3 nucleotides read TGTGCCAGCCGACTACCGGGACAGGGGTATGGCTACACCTTC. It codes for CASRLPGQGYGYTF.

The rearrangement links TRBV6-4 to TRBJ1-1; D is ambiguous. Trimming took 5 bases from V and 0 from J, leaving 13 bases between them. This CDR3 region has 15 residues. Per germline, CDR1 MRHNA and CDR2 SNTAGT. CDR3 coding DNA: TGTGCCAGCAGTCCGGAACTGAGCCTGAACACTGAAGCTTTCTTT. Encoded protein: CASSPELSLNTEAFF.

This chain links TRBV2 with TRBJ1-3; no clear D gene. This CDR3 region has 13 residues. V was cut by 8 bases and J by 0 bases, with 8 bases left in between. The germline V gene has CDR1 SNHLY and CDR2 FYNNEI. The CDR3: CASSRNSGNTIYF. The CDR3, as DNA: TGTGCCAGCTCTCGGAACTCTGGAAACACCATATATTTT.

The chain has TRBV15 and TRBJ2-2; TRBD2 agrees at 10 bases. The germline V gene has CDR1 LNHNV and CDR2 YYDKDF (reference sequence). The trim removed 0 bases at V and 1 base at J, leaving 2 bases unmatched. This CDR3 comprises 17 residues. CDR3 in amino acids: CATSRDIAGGNTGELFF. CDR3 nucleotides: TGTGCCACCAGCAGAGATATAGCGGGAGGGAACACCGGGGAGCTGTTTTTT.

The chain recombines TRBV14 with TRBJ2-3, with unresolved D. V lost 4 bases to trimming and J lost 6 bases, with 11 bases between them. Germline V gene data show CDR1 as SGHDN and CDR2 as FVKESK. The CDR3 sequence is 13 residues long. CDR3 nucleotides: TGTGCCAGCAGCCTAAGCGTACGGGATACGCAGTATTTT. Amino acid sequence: CASSLSVRDTQYF.

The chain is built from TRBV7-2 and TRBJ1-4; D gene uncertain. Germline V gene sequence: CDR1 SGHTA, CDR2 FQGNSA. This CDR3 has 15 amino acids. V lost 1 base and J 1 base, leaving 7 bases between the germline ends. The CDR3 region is CASSLVGRTNEKLFF. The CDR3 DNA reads TGTGCCAGCAGCTTAGTTGGCCGAACTAATGAAAAACTGTTTTTT.

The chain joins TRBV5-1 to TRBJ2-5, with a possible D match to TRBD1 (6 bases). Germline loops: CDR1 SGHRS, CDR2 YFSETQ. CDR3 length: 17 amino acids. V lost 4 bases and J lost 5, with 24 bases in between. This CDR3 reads CASSLTSPRARGETQYF. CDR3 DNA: TGCGCCAGCAGCCTCACCTCCCCTAGAGCGAGGGGGGAGACCCAGTACTTC.

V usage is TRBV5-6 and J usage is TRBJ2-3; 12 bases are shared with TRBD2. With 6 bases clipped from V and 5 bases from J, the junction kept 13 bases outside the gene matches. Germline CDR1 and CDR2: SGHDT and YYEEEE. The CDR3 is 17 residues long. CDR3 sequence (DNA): TGTGCCAGCATGAAGGCCCTAGCGGGAGGGGCCGAAGATACGCAGTATTTT. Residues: CASMKALAGGAEDTQYF.

The CDR3 region has the DNA TGTGCCAGCAAAAGGCTCCCTTCGGCCCATACAGAAATCCGGCCTGGGGAAAAACTGTTTTTT. Its translation: CASKRLPSAHTEIRPGEKLFF. The chain joins TRBV2 to TRBJ1-4; D unclear. The germline V gene encodes CDR1 SNHLY and CDR2 FYNNEI. CDR3 length: 21 amino acids. Deletions cut 7 bases from V and 8 bases from J, with 38 bases between. Filled out from reference TRBV2 and TRBJ1-4, the complete variable domain reads EPEVTQTPSHQVTQMGQEVILRCVPISNHLYFYWYRQILGQKVEFLVSFYNNEISEKSEIFDDQFSVERPDGSNFTLKIRSTKLEDSAMYFCASKRLPSAHTEIRPGEKLFFGSGTQLSVL.

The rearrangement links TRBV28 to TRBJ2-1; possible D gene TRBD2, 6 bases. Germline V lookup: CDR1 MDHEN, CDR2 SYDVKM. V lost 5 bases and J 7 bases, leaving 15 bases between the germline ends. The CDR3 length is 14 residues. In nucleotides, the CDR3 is TGTGCCAGCAGTCGTACGGGAGCTAGGAATGAGCAGTTCTTC. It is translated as CASSRTGARNEQFF.

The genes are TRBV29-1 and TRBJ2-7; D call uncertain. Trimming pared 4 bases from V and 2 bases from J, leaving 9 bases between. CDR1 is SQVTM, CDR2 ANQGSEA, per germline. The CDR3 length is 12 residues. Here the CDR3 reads CSVGQRAYEQYF. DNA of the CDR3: TGCAGCGTTGGGCAGAGAGCCTACGAGCAGTACTTC.

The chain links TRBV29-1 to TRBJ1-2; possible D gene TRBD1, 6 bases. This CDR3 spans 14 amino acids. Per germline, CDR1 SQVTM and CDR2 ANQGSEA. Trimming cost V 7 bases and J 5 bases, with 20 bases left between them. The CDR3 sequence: CSAPTRGLWYGYTF. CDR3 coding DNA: TGCAGCGCCCCAACGAGGGGGTTATGGTATGGCTACACCTTC. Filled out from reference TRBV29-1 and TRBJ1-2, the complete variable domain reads SAVISQKPSRDICQRGTSLTIQCQVDSQVTMMFWYRQQPGQSLTLIATANQGSEATYESGFVIDKFPISRPNLTFSTLTVSNMSPEDSSIYLCSAPTRGLWYGYTFGSGTRLTVV.

This chain's CDR3 is CASSPLQGPTNEKLFF. In nucleotides, the CDR3 is TGTGCCAGCAGTCCACTACAGGGTCCGACTAATGAAAAACTGTTTTTT. J is TRBJ1-4 and V is TRBV28; possible D gene TRBD1, 6 bases. The germline V gene has CDR1 MDHEN and CDR2 SYDVKM. The V end was cut by 5 bases, the J end by 2 bases, with 15 bases between. The CDR3 has 16 residues.

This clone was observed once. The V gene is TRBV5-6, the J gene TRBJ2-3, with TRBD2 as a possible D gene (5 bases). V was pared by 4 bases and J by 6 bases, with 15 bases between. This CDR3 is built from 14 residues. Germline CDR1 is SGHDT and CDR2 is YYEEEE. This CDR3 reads CASSNWFGSDTQYF. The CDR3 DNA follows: TGTGCCAGCAGCAATTGGTTTGGGAGTGATACGCAGTATTTT.

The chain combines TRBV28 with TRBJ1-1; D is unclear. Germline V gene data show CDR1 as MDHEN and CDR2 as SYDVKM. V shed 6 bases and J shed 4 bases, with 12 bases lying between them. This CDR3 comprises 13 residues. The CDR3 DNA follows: TGTGCCAGCAGATCTCCGGGCCTCACTGAAGCTTTCTTT. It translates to CASRSPGLTEAFF.

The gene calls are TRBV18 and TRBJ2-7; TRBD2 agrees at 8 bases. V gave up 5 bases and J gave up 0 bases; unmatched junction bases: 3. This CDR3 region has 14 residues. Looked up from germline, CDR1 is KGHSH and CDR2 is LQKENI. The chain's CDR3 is CASSAGTSSYEQYF. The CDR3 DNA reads TGTGCCAGCTCAGCCGGGACTAGCTCCTACGAGCAGTACTTC.

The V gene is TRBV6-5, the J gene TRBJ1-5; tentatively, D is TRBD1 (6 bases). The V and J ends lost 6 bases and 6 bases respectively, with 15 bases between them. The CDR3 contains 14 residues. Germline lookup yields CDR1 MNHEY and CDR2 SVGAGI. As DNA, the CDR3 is TGTGCCAGCAGCCTAAGACAGGCCGGTCAGCCCCAGCATTTT. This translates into CASSLRQAGQPQHF.

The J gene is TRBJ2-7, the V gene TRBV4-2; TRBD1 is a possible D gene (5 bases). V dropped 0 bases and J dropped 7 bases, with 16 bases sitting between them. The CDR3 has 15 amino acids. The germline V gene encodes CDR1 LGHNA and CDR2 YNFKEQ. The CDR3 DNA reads TGTGCCAGCAGCCAAGATCTAAGGGGCGGCATGGAGCAGTACTTC. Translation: CASSQDLRGGMEQYF.

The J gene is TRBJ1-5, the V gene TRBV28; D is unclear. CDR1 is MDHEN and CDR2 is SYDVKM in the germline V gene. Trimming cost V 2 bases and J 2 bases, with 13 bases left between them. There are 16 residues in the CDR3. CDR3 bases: TGTGCCAGCAGTTTACAAGGGTTTGGCCGCAATCAGCCCCAGCATTTT. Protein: CASSLQGFGRNQPQHF.

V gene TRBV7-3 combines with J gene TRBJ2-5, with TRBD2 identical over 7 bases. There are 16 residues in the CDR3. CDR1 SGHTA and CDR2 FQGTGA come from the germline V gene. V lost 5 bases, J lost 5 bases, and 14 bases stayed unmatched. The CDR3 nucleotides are TGTGCCAGCAGCCCCGGGGCTAGCGGTTTGAGGGAGACCCAGTACTTC. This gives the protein CASSPGASGLRETQYF.

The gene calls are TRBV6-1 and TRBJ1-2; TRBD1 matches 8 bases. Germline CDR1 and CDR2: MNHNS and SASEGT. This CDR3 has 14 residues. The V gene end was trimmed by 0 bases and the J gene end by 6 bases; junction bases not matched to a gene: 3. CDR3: CASSEATTGDGYTF. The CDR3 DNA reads TGTGCCAGCAGTGAAGCCACGACAGGGGATGGCTACACCTTC.

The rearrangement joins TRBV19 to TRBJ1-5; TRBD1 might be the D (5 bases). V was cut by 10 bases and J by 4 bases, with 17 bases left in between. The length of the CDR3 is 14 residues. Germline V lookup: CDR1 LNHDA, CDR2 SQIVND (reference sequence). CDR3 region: CATSGQGGNQPQHF. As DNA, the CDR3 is TGTGCCACATCAGGGCAGGGCGGAAATCAGCCCCAGCATTTT. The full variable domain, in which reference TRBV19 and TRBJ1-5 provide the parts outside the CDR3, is DGGITQSPKYLFRKEGQNVTLSCEQNLNHDAMYWYRQDPGQGLRLIYYSQIVNDFQKGDIAEGYSVSREKKESFPLTVTSAQKNPTAFYLCATSGQGGNQPQHFGDGTRLSIL.

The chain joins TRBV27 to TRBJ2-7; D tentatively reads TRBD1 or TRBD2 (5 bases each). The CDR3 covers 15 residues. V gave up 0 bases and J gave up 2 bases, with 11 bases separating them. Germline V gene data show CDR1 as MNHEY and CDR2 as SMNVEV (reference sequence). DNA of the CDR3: TGTGCCAGCAGTTTATCTGCCCGGGACGCCTACGAGCAGTACTTC. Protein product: CASSLSARDAYEQYF.

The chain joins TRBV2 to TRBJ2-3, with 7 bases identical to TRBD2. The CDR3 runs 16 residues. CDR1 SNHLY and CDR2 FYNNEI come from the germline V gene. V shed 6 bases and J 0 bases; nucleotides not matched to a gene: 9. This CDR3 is CASRKRDYPSTDTQYF. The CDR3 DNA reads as TGTGCCAGCAGGAAACGGGACTACCCAAGCACAGATACGCAGTATTTT.

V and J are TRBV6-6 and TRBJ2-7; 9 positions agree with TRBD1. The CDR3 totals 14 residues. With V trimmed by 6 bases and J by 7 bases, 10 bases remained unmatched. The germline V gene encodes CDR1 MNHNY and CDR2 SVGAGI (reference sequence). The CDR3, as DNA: TGTGCCAGCAGGCGGACAGGGGAGGAAGGGGAGCAGTACTTC. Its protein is CASRRTGEEGEQYF.